A single sample is the source of the 7 T cell receptor beta chains below, sequenced in a study of OX40 agonist ivuxolimab in advanced cancers. The library was generated by the immunoSEQ multiplex PCR assay. TCRdb holds this immuneACCESS table with in-frame rearrangements only. Some clones are missing; in checked studies, unresolved V genes explain under half, and the rest has no known cause. Present in this sample are about 80,000 clones, about 83% of which were seen just once. The biggest ten clones account for roughly 25% of the sample. Specimen: CD4+ or CD8+ T cells sorted from blood, collected in a trial of the OX40 agonist ivuxolimab. The receptors were sampled from an adult with an advanced solid tumor such as melanoma, head and neck, liver or kidney cancer.

In the case of this clone: The junction and the germline gene differ at one end; a read error may be behind it. The chain links TRBV15 to TRBJ2-7, with TRBD2 identical over 7 bases. CDR3 length equals 15 residues. Germline values: CDR1 LNHNV, CDR2 YYDKDF (reference sequence). The CDR3 loop is CATSGEGGRRYEQYF. CDR3 DNA sequence: TGTGCCACCAGCGGAGAAGGCGGGAGAAGGTACGAGCAGTACTTC.

The chain couples TRBV29-1 to TRBJ2-7; 12 nucleotides agree with TRBD2. From germline, CDR1 is SQVTM and CDR2 ANQGSEA. This CDR3 region has 15 residues. The trim removed 0 bases at V and 4 bases at J, leaving 4 bases unmatched. The CDR3 sequence is CSVEDSTSGRYEQYF. As DNA, the CDR3 is TGCAGCGTTGAAGATTCAACTAGCGGGAGGTACGAGCAGTACTTC.

The genes are TRBV6-5 and TRBJ2-1; D gene unclear. Germline CDR1 MNHEY, CDR2 SVGAGI. The CDR3 extends over 11 amino acids. Deletions cut 8 bases from V and 6 bases from J, with 8 bases between. The CDR3 coding sequence is TGTGCCAGCGGGCGCGGCAATGAGCAGTTCTTC. Protein product: CASGRGNEQFF.

This sequence joins TRBV30 and TRBJ1-4, with TRBD1 identical over 10 bases. This CDR3 comprises 16 residues. CDR1 and CDR2 (germline): GTSNPN, SVGIG (reference sequence). J lost 7 bases, V lost 6 bases, and 14 bases had no gene match. CDR3 loop: CACPASGGTGAEKLFF. The CDR3 DNA reads as TGTGCCTGCCCGGCGAGTGGTGGGACAGGGGCTGAAAAACTGTTTTTT.

V gene TRBV9 combines with J gene TRBJ1-1, with TRBD1 identical over 12 bases. Trimming took 3 bases from V and 4 from J; bases not matched to a gene: 4. The CDR3 is 15 amino acids. The germline CDR1 and CDR2 sequences are SGDLS and YYNGEE. CDR3 DNA sequence: TGTGCCAGCAGCGCCACGGGACAGGGGGCCACTGAAGCTTTCTTT. This encodes CASSATGQGATEAFF.

The chain employs TRBV5-4 and TRBJ1-2, with 10 bases matching TRBD1. The CDR3 has 13 amino acids. Trimming removed 2 bases from V and 7 bases from J; junction bases left unmatched: 2. Germline V CDR1 and CDR2: SGHNT, YYREEE (reference sequence). The CDR3 nucleotides read TGTGCCAGCAGCTTTTGGGACAGGGGTGGCTACACCTTC. The encoded protein is CASSFWDRGGYTF.

The DNA of the CDR3 is TGTGCCAGCAGCCCCCGGGACAGTGGAAGTGGTTACACCTTC. Translation: CASSPRDSGSGYTF. The chain recombines TRBV7-2 with TRBJ1-2, with 7 positions matching TRBD1. The CDR3 length is 14 residues. The germline V gene encodes CDR1 SGHTA and CDR2 FQGNSA. Germline trimming cut 5 bases from V and 11 bases from J; bases unmatched to any gene: 14.